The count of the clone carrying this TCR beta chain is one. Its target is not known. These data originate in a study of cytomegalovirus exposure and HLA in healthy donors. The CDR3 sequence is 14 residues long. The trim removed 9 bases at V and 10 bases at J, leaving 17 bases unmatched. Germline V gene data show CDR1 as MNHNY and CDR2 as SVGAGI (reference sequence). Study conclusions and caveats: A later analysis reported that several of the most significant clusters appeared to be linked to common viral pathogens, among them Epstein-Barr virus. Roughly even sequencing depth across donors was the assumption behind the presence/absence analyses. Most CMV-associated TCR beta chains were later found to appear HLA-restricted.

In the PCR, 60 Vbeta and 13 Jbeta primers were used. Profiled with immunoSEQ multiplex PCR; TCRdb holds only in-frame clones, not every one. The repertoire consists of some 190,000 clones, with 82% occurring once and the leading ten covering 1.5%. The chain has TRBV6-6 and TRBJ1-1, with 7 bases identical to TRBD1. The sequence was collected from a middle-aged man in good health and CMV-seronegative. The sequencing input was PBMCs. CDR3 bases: TGTGCCAGTCGAGAAGGGGGCGCGAGTTCAGGAGCTTTCTTT. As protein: CASREGGASSGAFF.